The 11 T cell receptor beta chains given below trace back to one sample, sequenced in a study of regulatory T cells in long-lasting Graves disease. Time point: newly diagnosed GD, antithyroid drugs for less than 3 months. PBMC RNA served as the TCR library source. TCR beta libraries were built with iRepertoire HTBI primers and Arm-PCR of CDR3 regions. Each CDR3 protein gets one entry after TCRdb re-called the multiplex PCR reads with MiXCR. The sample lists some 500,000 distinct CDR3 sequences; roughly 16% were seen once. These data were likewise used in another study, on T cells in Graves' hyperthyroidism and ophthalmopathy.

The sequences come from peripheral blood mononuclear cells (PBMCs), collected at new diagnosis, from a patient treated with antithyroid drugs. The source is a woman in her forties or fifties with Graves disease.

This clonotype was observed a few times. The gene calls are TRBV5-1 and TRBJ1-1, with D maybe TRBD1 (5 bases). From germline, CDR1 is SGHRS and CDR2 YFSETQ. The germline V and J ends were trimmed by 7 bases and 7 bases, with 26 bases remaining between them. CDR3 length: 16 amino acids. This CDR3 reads CASSPTGNWANNEAFF. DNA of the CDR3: TGCGCCAGCTCGCCAACAGGTAATTGGGCTAATAATGAAGCTTTCTTT.

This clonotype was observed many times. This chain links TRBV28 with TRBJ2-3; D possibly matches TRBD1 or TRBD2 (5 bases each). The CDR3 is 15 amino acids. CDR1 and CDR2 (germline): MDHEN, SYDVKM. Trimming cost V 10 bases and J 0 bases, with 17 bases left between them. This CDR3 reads CATRDHQTSTDTQYF. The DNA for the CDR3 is TGTGCCACCCGGGACCATCAAACGAGCACAGATACGCAGTATTTT.

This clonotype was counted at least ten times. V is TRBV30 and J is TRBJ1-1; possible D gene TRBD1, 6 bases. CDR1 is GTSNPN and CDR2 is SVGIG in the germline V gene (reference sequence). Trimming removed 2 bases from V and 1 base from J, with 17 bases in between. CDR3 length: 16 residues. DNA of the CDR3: TGTGCCTGGAGTCGGCAGGGGCCGCGAAGGAACACTGAAGCTTTCTTT. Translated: CAWSRQGPRRNTEAFF.

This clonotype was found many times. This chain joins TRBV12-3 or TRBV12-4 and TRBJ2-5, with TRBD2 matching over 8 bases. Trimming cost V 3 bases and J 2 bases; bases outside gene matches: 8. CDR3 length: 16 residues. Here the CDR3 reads CASSLVAGGLQETQYF. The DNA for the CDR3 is TGTGCCAGCAGTTTGGTGGCGGGGGGCTTGCAAGAGACCCAGTACTTC.

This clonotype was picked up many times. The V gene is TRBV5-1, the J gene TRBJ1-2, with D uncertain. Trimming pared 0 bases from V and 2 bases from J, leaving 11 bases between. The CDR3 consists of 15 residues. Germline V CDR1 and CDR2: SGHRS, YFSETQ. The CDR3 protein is CASSLASVRNYGYTF. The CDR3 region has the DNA TGCGCCAGCAGCTTGGCCTCCGTCAGGAACTATGGCTACACCTTC. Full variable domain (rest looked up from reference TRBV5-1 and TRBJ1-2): KAGVTQTPRYLIKTRGQQVTLSCSPISGHRSVSWYQQTPGQGLQFLFEYFSETQRNKGNFPGRFSGRQFSNSRSEMNVSTLELGDSALYLCASSLASVRNYGYTFGSGTRLTVV.

The CDR3 DNA reads TGCGCCAGCAGCCAAGACGGTCGGTTCACAGATACGCAGTATTTT. It is translated as CASSQDGRFTDTQYF. This chain uses TRBV4-1 with TRBJ2-3; D remains unclear. The CDR3 totals 15 residues. CDR1 and CDR2 from the germline V gene are MGHRA and YSYEKL. V lost 0 bases, J lost 2 bases, and 9 bases lay in between.

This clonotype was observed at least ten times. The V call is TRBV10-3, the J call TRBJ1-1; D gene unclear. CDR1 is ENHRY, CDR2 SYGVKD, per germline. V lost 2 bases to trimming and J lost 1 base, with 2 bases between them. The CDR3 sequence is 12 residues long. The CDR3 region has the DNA TGTGCCATCAGTGAGGCGAACACTGAAGCTTTCTTT. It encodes CAISEANTEAFF.

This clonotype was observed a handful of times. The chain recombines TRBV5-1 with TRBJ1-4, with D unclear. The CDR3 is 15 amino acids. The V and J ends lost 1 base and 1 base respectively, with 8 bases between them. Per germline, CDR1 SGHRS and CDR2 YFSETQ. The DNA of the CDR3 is TGCGCCAGCAGCTTGTGGGGTGGAACTAATGAAAAACTGTTTTTT. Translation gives CASSLWGGTNEKLFF.

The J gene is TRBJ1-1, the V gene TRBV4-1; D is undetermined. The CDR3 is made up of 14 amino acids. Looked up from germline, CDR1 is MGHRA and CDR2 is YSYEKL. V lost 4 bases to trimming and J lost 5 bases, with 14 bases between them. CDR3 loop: CASSLNAGSTEAFF. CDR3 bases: TGCGCCAGCAGCCTAAACGCGGGTTCAACTGAAGCTTTCTTT.

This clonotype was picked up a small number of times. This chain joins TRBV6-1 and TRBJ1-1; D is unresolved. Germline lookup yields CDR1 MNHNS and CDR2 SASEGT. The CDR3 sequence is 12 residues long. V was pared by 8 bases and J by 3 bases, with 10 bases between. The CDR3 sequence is CASGQRDTEAFF. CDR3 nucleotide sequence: TGTGCCAGCGGGCAAAGAGACACTGAAGCTTTCTTT.

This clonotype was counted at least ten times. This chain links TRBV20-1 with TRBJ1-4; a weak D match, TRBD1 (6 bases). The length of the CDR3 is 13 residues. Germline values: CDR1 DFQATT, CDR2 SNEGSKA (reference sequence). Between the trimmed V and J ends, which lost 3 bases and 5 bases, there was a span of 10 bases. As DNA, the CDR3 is TGCAGTGCTAGCGGAACAGGGAATGAAAAACTGTTTTTT. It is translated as CSASGTGNEKLFF.